These 15 T cell receptor beta chains came from one sample sequenced in a study of blood T cell repertoires in COVID-19. Clones were sequenced by immunoSEQ multiplex PCR, and TCRdb holds only the in-frame ones, with some missing. The sample lists about 55,000 clones, about 80% occurring once. The sequenced sample consisted of peripheral blood. These receptors all come from a human donor in a cohort sampled during active COVID-19.

This clone was seen a single time. The chain is built from TRBV5-4 and TRBJ2-7; 7 bases are shared with TRBD1. The V and J ends lost 4 bases and 4 bases, in that order; junction bases with no gene match: 8. The length of the CDR3 is 14 residues. Germline V gene sequence: CDR1 SGHNT, CDR2 YYREEE (reference sequence). In DNA, the CDR3 is TGTGCCAGCAGCCCGGGGACAGACTATTACGAGCAGTACTTC. This sequence encodes CASSPGTDYYEQYF.

This clone was seen only once. The V gene is TRBV9, the J gene TRBJ1-2; D gene ambiguous. The CDR3 is 16 residues long. CDR1 SGDLS and CDR2 YYNGEE come from the germline V gene. V lost 0 bases to trimming and J lost 1 base, with 13 bases between them. The CDR3 region has the DNA TGTGCCAGCAGCGTAGGTATGGACGGACTTAACTATGGCTACACCTTC. Translating gives CASSVGMDGLNYGYTF.

The chain employs TRBV6-5 and TRBJ2-2; TRBD1 matches 12 bases. The junction had 7 bases not matched to a gene; V was cut back by 7 bases and J by 7 bases. Per germline, CDR1 MNHEY and CDR2 SVGAGI. The CDR3 length is 15 residues. CDR3 DNA sequence: TGTGCCAGCAAGGGACAGGGGGCATCAGTCGGGGAGCTGTTTTTT. Translating it yields CASKGQGASVGELFF.

Only a few counts were recorded for this clone. The chain recombines TRBV20-1 with TRBJ1-6, with TRBD1 matching 7 bases. The germline V gene has CDR1 DFQATT and CDR2 SNEGSKA (reference sequence). V was clipped by 3 bases and J by 3 bases; unmatched bases: 14. The CDR3 runs to 18 residues. This CDR3 reads CSASRGAEGANYNSPLHF. The CDR3, as DNA: TGCAGTGCTAGTCGTGGGGCTGAGGGGGCAAACTATAATTCACCCCTCCACTTT.

The V gene is TRBV9, the J gene TRBJ2-3, with 10 bases lining up with TRBD1. The CDR3 is 16 amino acids. Germline V lookup: CDR1 SGDLS, CDR2 YYNGEE. V trimming: 3 bases; J trimming: 3 bases; junction bases outside the gene matches: 7. The CDR3 spells CASSDRDRGGTDTQYF. CDR3 sequence (DNA): TGTGCCAGCAGCGACCGGGACAGGGGAGGTACAGATACGCAGTATTTT.

CDR3 nucleotides: TGTGCCATCAGTGGTCGTAATGAAAAACTGTTTTTT. Translating gives CAISGRNEKLFF. This chain links TRBV10-3 with TRBJ1-4; D not resolved. The germline gives CDR1 ENHRY, CDR2 SYGVKD. Trimming took 4 bases from V and 4 from J, leaving 4 bases between them. The CDR3 has 12 amino acids.

The V and J genes are TRBV7-9 and TRBJ2-2; no firm D call. Germline assignment: CDR1 SEHNR and CDR2 FQNEAQ (reference sequence). The CDR3 covers 14 residues. V gave up 7 bases and J gave up 4 bases, with 13 bases separating them. The CDR3 bases are TGTGCCAGCACTCGTGAGTCCGGCACCGGGGAGCTGTTTTTT. Protein sequence: CASTRESGTGELFF.

The chain employs TRBV12-3 or TRBV12-4 and TRBJ2-1; unclear D gene. The CDR3 sequence is 12 residues long. V lost 6 bases and J lost 2, with 5 bases in between. Here the CDR3 reads CASSRAYNEQFF. CDR3 DNA sequence: TGTGCCAGCAGCCGTGCCTACAATGAGCAGTTCTTC.

This clone was observed once. The chain links TRBV27 to TRBJ1-6; no clear D gene. The CDR3 contains 16 residues. Trimming took 8 bases from V and 0 from J, leaving 14 bases between them. CDR1 MNHEY and CDR2 SMNVEV come from the germline V gene (reference sequence). The CDR3 reads CASAWSKSSYNSPLHF. In nucleotides, the CDR3 is TGTGCCAGCGCATGGTCCAAGAGCTCCTATAATTCACCCCTCCACTTT.

The CDR3 nucleotides read TGTGCCAGCTCCCCATCCCCCGGTTACTCTGGGGCCAACGTCCTGACTTTC. Translating it yields CASSPSPGYSGANVLTF. V usage is TRBV18 and J usage is TRBJ2-6, with D unclear. Trimming pared 6 bases from V and 0 bases from J, leaving 15 bases between. This CDR3 is built from 17 residues. Germline V lookup: CDR1 KGHSH, CDR2 LQKENI.

The chain combines TRBV21-1 with TRBJ2-7; the D call of TRBD1 is as the table states it, not checked on the DNA. TRBV21-1 is a documented pseudogene. This CDR3 has 15 amino acids. This chain's CDR3 is CASKYEEGQLYEQYF. The DNA for the CDR3 is TGTGCCAGCAAATACGAGGAGGGACAGCTATACGAGCAGTACTTC.

The rearrangement links TRBV5-1 to TRBJ1-2; TRBD1 agrees at 9 bases. Germline V gives CDR1 SGHRS, CDR2 YFSETQ. V trimming: 2 bases; J trimming: 5 bases; junction bases outside the gene matches: 13. This CDR3 is built from 17 residues. The CDR3 here is CASSFSLPGQGTYGYTF. The CDR3 bases are TGCGCCAGCAGCTTTAGTCTCCCGGGACAGGGAACTTATGGCTACACCTTC.

The V gene is TRBV5-3, the J gene TRBJ1-2; D possibly corresponds to TRBD1 (5 bases). TRBV5-3 is an ORF; its function is uncertain. V dropped 4 bases and J dropped 5 bases, with 18 bases sitting between them. The CDR3 length is 15 residues. The CDR3 coding sequence is TGTGCCAGAAGCCCCCGGGGGGGTGGTGAATATGGCTACACCTTC. Translated: CARSPRGGGEYGYTF.

The chain combines TRBV6-1 with TRBJ2-7, with 8 positions matching TRBD2. Losses at the gene ends were 3 bases for V and 5 bases for J; bases not matched to a gene: 6. Germline CDR1 and CDR2: MNHNS and SASEGT. The CDR3 spans 14 residues. This CDR3 is CASSEVREVHEQYF. The CDR3, as DNA: TGTGCCAGCAGTGAGGTGCGGGAGGTCCACGAGCAGTACTTC.

The genes are TRBV7-9 and TRBJ1-1; D gene ambiguous. CDR1 SEHNR and CDR2 FQNEAQ come from the germline V gene (reference sequence). Trimming cost V 0 bases and J 1 base, with 3 bases left between them. The CDR3 totals 13 residues. CDR3 sequence (DNA): TGTGCCAGCAGCTTAGCGAGGAACACTGAAGCTTTCTTT. Its translation is CASSLARNTEAFF.